Following are 9 T cell receptor beta chains from one sample sequenced in a study of T cells in localized non-small cell lung cancer. This table comes from immunoSEQ multiplex PCR, and its TCRdb copy is limited to in-frame clones, with some not included. Here the sample spans some 51,000 clones, more than 80% being singletons. Source: peripheral blood, taken before any cancer treatment. The source is a woman aged 35 to 70 with stage I lung adenocarcinoma.

This clone rates as medium-sized. This sequence joins TRBV15 and TRBJ1-3; D uncertain. Germline-derived CDR1 and CDR2 are LNHNV and YYDKDF (reference sequence). The CDR3 is 15 amino acids. Trimming took 5 bases from V and 0 from J, leaving 11 bases between them. The CDR3 is CATSEGPSSGNTIYF. The CDR3 DNA is TGTGCCACCAGCGAGGGTCCCAGCTCTGGAAACACCATATATTTT.

This chain connects TRBV30 to TRBJ1-1; D might be TRBD1 (6 bases). CDR1 and CDR2 (germline): GTSNPN, SVGIG (reference sequence). This CDR3 is 12 amino acids long. V dropped 3 bases and J dropped 4 bases, with 9 bases sitting between them. The CDR3 spells CAWRGGSTEAFF. As DNA, the CDR3 is TGTGCCTGGAGGGGGGGCAGCACTGAAGCTTTCTTT.

This clone came up once. The V call is TRBV5-1, the J call TRBJ2-3, with 7 bases aligning to TRBD2. The junction had 6 bases not matched to a gene; V was cut back by 4 bases and J by 1 base. Germline values: CDR1 SGHRS, CDR2 YFSETQ. The CDR3 loop spans 15 amino acids. The CDR3 loop reads CASSPGLWGTDTQYF. In nucleotides, the CDR3 is TGCGCCAGCAGCCCGGGACTATGGGGCACAGATACGCAGTATTTT.

This chain links TRBV13 with TRBJ2-2; D gene unclear. V dropped 5 bases and J dropped 0 bases, with 13 bases sitting between them. Germline CDR1 and CDR2: PRHDT and FYEKMQ (reference sequence). This CDR3 region has 16 residues. This CDR3 reads CASSPLGLTNTGELFF. DNA for the CDR3: TGTGCCAGCAGCCCCCTAGGATTGACGAACACCGGGGAGCTGTTTTTT.

The rearrangement joins TRBV13 to TRBJ1-1, with a weak D call TRBD1 (6 bases). There are 16 residues in the CDR3. Between the trimmed V and J ends, which lost 5 bases and 2 bases, there was a span of 18 bases. CDR1 PRHDT and CDR2 FYEKMQ come from the germline V gene (reference sequence). This CDR3 is CASSLLSGTINTEAFF. The CDR3 coding sequence is TGTGCCAGCAGCCTGCTTTCCGGGACAATAAACACTGAAGCTTTCTTT.

This clone was observed a handful of times. This chain uses TRBV11-3 with TRBJ1-6, with a tentative D call TRBD1 (6 bases). This CDR3 spans 15 amino acids. V was cut by 6 bases and J by 10 bases, with 19 bases left in between. The V gene's germline CDR1 is SGHNT and CDR2 YENEEA. This CDR3 reads CASRPRQEGTSPLHF. The CDR3 bases are TGTGCCAGCAGACCAAGACAGGAGGGCACGTCACCCCTCCACTTT.

The chain uses TRBV2 and TRBJ1-3; unclear D gene. The CDR3 has 15 residues. The germline V and J ends were trimmed by 2 bases and 0 bases, with 8 bases remaining between them. Germline assignment: CDR1 SNHLY and CDR2 FYNNEI. The CDR3 sequence is CASSEPGSSGNTIYF. The CDR3 region has the DNA TGTGCCAGCAGTGAACCAGGATCCTCTGGAAACACCATATATTTT.

V is TRBV19 and J is TRBJ1-1; a possible D gene is TRBD1 (5 bases). The CDR3 has 14 amino acids. The V end lost 6 bases, the J end lost 1 base, and 12 bases lay between the germline ends. The germline CDR1 and CDR2 sequences are LNHDA and SQIVND (reference sequence). The CDR3 DNA sequence: TGTGCCAGTAGCCCCGTTAGGGGGAACACTGAAGCTTTCTTT. Translated, it gives CASSPVRGNTEAFF.

The chain is built from TRBV5-4 and TRBJ2-3; tentative D call: TRBD2 (6 bases). This CDR3 is built from 14 residues. The V and J ends lost 0 bases and 6 bases respectively, with 11 bases between them. Germline CDR1 and CDR2: SGHNT and YYREEE (reference sequence). The CDR3 protein is CASSLAGLPDTQYF. In DNA form, the CDR3 reads TGTGCCAGCAGCTTGGCGGGACTCCCGGATACGCAGTATTTT.